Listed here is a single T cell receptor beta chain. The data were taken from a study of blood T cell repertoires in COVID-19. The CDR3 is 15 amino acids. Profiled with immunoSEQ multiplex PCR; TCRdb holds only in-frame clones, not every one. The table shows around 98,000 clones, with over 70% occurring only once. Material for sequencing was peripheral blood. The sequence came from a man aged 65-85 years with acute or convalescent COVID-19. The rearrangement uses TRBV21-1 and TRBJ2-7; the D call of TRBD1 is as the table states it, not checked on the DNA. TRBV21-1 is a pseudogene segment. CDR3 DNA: TGTGCCAGCAGCAAACCCGGACAGGGAGCCTACGAGCAGTACTTC. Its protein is CASSKPGQGAYEQYF.